These 5 T cell receptor beta chains came from one sample sequenced in a study of T cell responses to AZD1222 COVID-19 vaccine. Clones were read by immunoSEQ multiplex PCR, and TCRdb kept only the in-frame ones, dropping some. The sample consists of 120,000 to 150,000 clones, about 90% of them appearing once. Here the sequenced sample was peripheral blood, taken on day 0 of AZD1222 vaccination. The receptors were sampled from an adult in good health.

The J gene is TRBJ2-7, the V gene TRBV29-1, with D possibly being TRBD1 (6 bases). Trimming shortened V by 5 bases and J by 1 base, and 12 bases separated the two germline ends. This CDR3 spans 13 amino acids. The germline gives CDR1 SQVTM, CDR2 ANQGSEA. The DNA of the CDR3 is TGCAGCGTTTCGGACAGTTCATCCTACGAGCAGTACTTC. Protein: CSVSDSSSYEQYF.

The gene calls are TRBV11-3 and TRBJ2-1, with 9 bases aligning to TRBD2. The CDR3 totals 15 residues. Looked up from germline, CDR1 is SGHNT and CDR2 is YENEEA. J was trimmed by 8 bases and V by 5 bases; bases with no gene match: 10. CDR3 nucleotide sequence: TGTGCCAGCAGCCCACGGACTAGCGATCCCCATGAGCAGTTCTTC. It specifies CASSPRTSDPHEQFF. Full variable domain (outside the CDR3, taken from reference TRBV11-3 and TRBJ2-1): EAGVVQSPRYKIIEKKQPVAFWCNPISGHNTLYWYLQNLGQGPELLIRYENEEAVDDSQLPKDRFSAERLKGVDSTLKIQPAELGDSAVYLCASSPRTSDPHEQFFGPGTRLTVL.

The chain uses TRBV19 and TRBJ2-1, with D possibly being TRBD1 (6 bases). From germline, CDR1 is LNHDA and CDR2 SQIVND (reference sequence). V gave up 3 bases and J gave up 2 bases, with 11 bases separating them. The length of the CDR3 is 15 residues. This CDR3 reads CASSIGRGAYNEQFF. The CDR3 region has the DNA TGTGCCAGTAGTATCGGCAGGGGTGCCTACAATGAGCAGTTCTTC.

The J gene is TRBJ2-7, the V gene TRBV29-1; weak D call: TRBD2 (7 bases). Per the germline V gene, CDR1 is SQVTM and CDR2 is ANQGSEA. The V gene lost 8 bases and the J gene lost 3 bases, with 17 bases spanning the gap. The CDR3 extends over 13 amino acids. CDR3 region: CSSQKGGVYEQYF. CDR3 bases: TGCAGCTCACAGAAGGGGGGGGTCTACGAGCAGTACTTC.

The V call is TRBV13, the J call TRBJ2-7; D might be TRBD2 (5 bases). The CDR3 runs 13 residues. The V and J ends lost 5 bases and 12 bases respectively, with 20 bases between them. From germline, CDR1 is PRHDT and CDR2 FYEKMQ (reference sequence). The CDR3 spells CASSLRTDSTRYF. The CDR3, as DNA: TGTGCCAGCAGCCTCCGGACGGACTCAACGCGGTACTTC. The complete variable domain, with remaining parts taken from reference TRBV13 and TRBJ2-7, reads AAGVIQSPRHLIKEKRETATLKCYPIPRHDTVYWYQQGPGQDPQFLISFYEKMQSDKGSIPDRFSAQQFSDYHSELNMSSLELGDSALYFCASSLRTDSTRYFGPGTRLTVT.